The 19 T cell receptor beta chains below come from one sample, sequenced in a study of control samples from healthy donors and cancer patients. Clones were sequenced by immunoSEQ multiplex PCR, and TCRdb holds only the in-frame ones, with some missing. The data show about 30,000 clones, 79% seen once. Source material: PBMCs. The receptor source for this set is a man between 60 and 75 years old with head and neck cancer.

The CDR3 is CASSPRLAYNEQFF. In DNA form, the CDR3 reads TGTGCCAGCAGCCCCCGACTAGCCTACAATGAGCAGTTCTTC. The chain uses TRBV7-2 and TRBJ2-1; tentative D call: TRBD2 (6 bases). The CDR3 is 14 amino acids. V lost 5 bases, J lost 2 bases, and 10 bases lay in between. The germline gives CDR1 SGHTA, CDR2 FQGNSA.

This chain connects TRBV7-2 to TRBJ2-3; 9 bases agree with TRBD1. The CDR3 sequence is 15 residues long. The J segment lost 4 bases and the V segment lost 4 bases, leaving 6 bases of the junction unmatched. Per the germline V gene, CDR1 is SGHTA and CDR2 is FQGNSA. This CDR3 is CASSSRDRVPDTQYF. The CDR3 DNA is TGTGCCAGCAGCTCCCGGGACAGGGTTCCAGATACGCAGTATTTT.

The J gene is TRBJ1-1, the V gene TRBV30; D gene ambiguous. Germline CDR1 is GTSNPN and CDR2 is SVGIG (reference sequence). The V gene lost 1 base and the J gene lost 1 base, with 7 bases spanning the gap. The CDR3 sequence is 13 residues long. The CDR3 protein is CAWSEPANTEAFF. For the CDR3, the DNA is TGTGCCTGGAGTGAACCAGCGAACACTGAAGCTTTCTTT.

This rearrangement joins TRBV7-9 to TRBJ2-7, with TRBD2 matching 7 bases. Germline-derived CDR1 and CDR2 are SEHNR and FQNEAQ (reference sequence). Trimming removed 0 bases from V and 5 bases from J; junction bases left unmatched: 1. CDR3 length: 13 residues. Written as DNA, the CDR3 is TGTGCCAGCAGCTTAGCGGGGACTAACGAGCAGTACTTC. Translation: CASSLAGTNEQYF.

The rearrangement uses TRBV2 and TRBJ2-7; 9 bases fit TRBD2. The CDR3 contains 13 residues. After removal of 8 bases from V and 3 bases from J, the junction contained 5 bases not matched to a gene. The germline CDR1 and CDR2 sequences are SNHLY and FYNNEI. CDR3 nucleotides: TGTGCCAGCGAAATAGCGGGAGACTACGAGCAGTACTTC. It codes for CASEIAGDYEQYF.

The count of this clone is one. The V call is TRBV7-9, the J call TRBJ2-3; 9 bases map to TRBD2. The V segment lost 3 bases and the J segment 3 bases; nucleotides outside the gene matches: 1. This CDR3 is 14 amino acids long. Looked up from germline, CDR1 is SEHNR and CDR2 is FQNEAQ (reference sequence). CDR3 nucleotides: TGTGCCAGCAGCTTGGCGGGAGGGACAGATACGCAGTATTTT. Protein: CASSLAGGTDTQYF.

A few counts support this clone. The J gene is TRBJ1-5, the V gene TRBV6-5; tentatively, D is TRBD1 (6 bases). Trimming left V 7 bases short and J 7 bases short, with 20 bases between. This CDR3 comprises 15 residues. Germline V gene lookup returns CDR1 MNHEY and CDR2 SVGAGI. The DNA of the CDR3 is TGTGCCAGCATATCAGGGGCGTCCGGGGGGCAGCCCCAGCATTTT. Residues: CASISGASGGQPQHF.

This chain joins TRBV25-1 and TRBJ2-3, with 8 nucleotides matching TRBD2. The CDR3 has 15 amino acids. V dropped 6 bases and J dropped 4; count of bases not matched to a gene: 9. The V gene's germline CDR1 is MGHDK and CDR2 SYGVNS. The CDR3 loop reads CASSGAGEKPDTQYF. The CDR3 nucleotides read TGTGCCAGCAGCGGAGCGGGAGAGAAGCCAGATACGCAGTATTTT.

The chain is built from TRBV20-1 and TRBJ2-2, with 7 nucleotides matching TRBD1. The CDR3 loop spans 14 amino acids. J gave up 7 bases and V 3 bases, and 8 bases lay outside the gene matches. The germline CDR1 and CDR2 sequences are DFQATT and SNEGSKA (reference sequence). The CDR3 DNA reads TGCAGTGCTAGTCAAACAGGGGCTGGCGGGGAGCTGTTTTTT. Translating gives CSASQTGAGGELFF.

V usage is TRBV24-1 and J usage is TRBJ1-4, with 7 bases lining up with TRBD1. J lost 4 bases, V lost 4 bases, and 5 bases had no gene match. Germline V gene sequence: CDR1 KGHDR, CDR2 SFDVKD. The CDR3 consists of 15 residues. The CDR3 here is CATSDNRGGNEKLFF. CDR3 nucleotide sequence: TGTGCCACCAGTGACAACAGGGGAGGTAATGAAAAACTGTTTTTT.

V usage is TRBV2 and J usage is TRBJ1-6; TRBD1 is a possible D gene (5 bases). Trimming stripped 1 base from V and 10 bases from J, with 8 bases between. Germline CDR1 SNHLY, CDR2 FYNNEI. The CDR3 totals 13 residues. CDR3 sequence reads: CASSEERGSPLHF. The CDR3 DNA reads TGTGCCAGCAGTGAAGAACGGGGCTCACCCCTCCACTTT.

This rearrangement joins TRBV10-1 to TRBJ2-1; 8 bases line up with TRBD2. Germline assignment: CDR1 WNHNN and CDR2 SYGVQD (reference sequence). This CDR3 has 14 amino acids. V dropped 4 bases and J dropped 2; count of bases not matched to a gene: 1. The CDR3 is CASSAGLAYNEQFF. The CDR3 DNA reads TGCGCCAGCAGTGCGGGACTAGCCTACAATGAGCAGTTCTTC.

The rearrangement joins TRBV11-2 to TRBJ2-5; D gene unclear. The CDR3 covers 13 residues. CDR1 is SGHAT, CDR2 FQNNGV, per germline. Trimming removed 1 base from V and 4 bases from J, with 7 bases in between. CDR3 amino acids: CASSLGTPETQYF. The CDR3 region has the DNA TGTGCCAGCAGCTTAGGGACCCCAGAGACCCAGTACTTC.

The chain recombines TRBV14 with TRBJ2-7; D is unresolved. This CDR3 is 12 amino acids long. Deletions cut 0 bases from V and 3 bases from J, with 3 bases between. CDR1 is SGHDN, CDR2 FVKESK, per germline. The CDR3: CASSQDSYEQYF. The CDR3 nucleotides are TGTGCCAGCAGCCAAGATAGCTACGAGCAGTACTTC. Full variable domain (remainder filled in from reference TRBV14 and TRBJ2-7): EAGVTQFPSHSVIEKGQTVTLRCDPISGHDNLYWYRRVMGKEIKFLLHFVKESKQDESGMPNNRFLAERTGGTYSTLKVQPAELEDSGVYFCASSQDSYEQYFGPGTRLTVT.

The chain recombines TRBV4-2 with TRBJ1-2; possibly TRBD1 for D (6 bases). V was cut by 0 bases and J by 4 bases, with 15 bases left in between. Per germline, CDR1 LGHNA and CDR2 YNFKEQ. The CDR3 is 16 amino acids. The CDR3 nucleotides are TGTGCCAGCAGCCAAGAGGGGGACAACCAATTCTATGGCTACACCTTC. As protein: CASSQEGDNQFYGYTF.

The chain couples TRBV6-1 to TRBJ1-1; perhaps TRBD1 as D (6 bases). Trimming shortened V by 2 bases and J by 6 bases, and 13 bases separated the two germline ends. This CDR3 has 14 amino acids. CDR1 and CDR2 (germline): MNHNS, SASEGT. The DNA for the CDR3 is TGTGCCAGCAGTGAATGGCAGGGGAAAGCTGAAGCTTTCTTT. Protein product: CASSEWQGKAEAFF.

The rearrangement joins TRBV28 to TRBJ1-3; TRBD1 is a possible D gene (5 bases). CDR3 length: 17 residues. The germline gives CDR1 MDHEN, CDR2 SYDVKM. V was clipped by 3 bases and J by 2 bases, with 17 bases between them. The CDR3 region is CASSLDRGRPTGNTIYF. CDR3 nucleotide sequence: TGTGCCAGCAGTTTGGATCGGGGGAGGCCCACTGGAAACACCATATATTTT.

The gene calls are TRBV11-2 and TRBJ1-1; unclear D gene. In germline, CDR1 is SGHAT, CDR2 FQNNGV. The CDR3 loop spans 11 amino acids. V lost 4 bases and J lost 7, with 7 bases in between. This CDR3 reads CASSSGNEAFF. The CDR3 bases are TGTGCCAGCAGCTCGGGAAATGAAGCTTTCTTT.

The genes are TRBV11-2 and TRBJ1-1; D might be TRBD1 (6 bases). The CDR3 extends over 17 amino acids. V dropped 1 base and J dropped 0 bases, with 15 bases sitting between them. The V gene's germline CDR1 is SGHAT and CDR2 FQNNGV. CDR3 nucleotide sequence: TGTGCCAGCAGCTTAGTTAAGACAGGACAGATGAACACTGAAGCTTTCTTT. This sequence encodes CASSLVKTGQMNTEAFF. Based on the CDR3 plus reference TRBV11-2 and TRBJ1-1, the full variable domain is EAGVAQSPRYKIIEKRQSVAFWCNPISGHATLYWYQQILGQGPKLLIQFQNNGVVDDSQLPKDRFSAERLKGVDSTLKIQPAKLEDSAVYLCASSLVKTGQMNTEAFFGQGTRLTVV.